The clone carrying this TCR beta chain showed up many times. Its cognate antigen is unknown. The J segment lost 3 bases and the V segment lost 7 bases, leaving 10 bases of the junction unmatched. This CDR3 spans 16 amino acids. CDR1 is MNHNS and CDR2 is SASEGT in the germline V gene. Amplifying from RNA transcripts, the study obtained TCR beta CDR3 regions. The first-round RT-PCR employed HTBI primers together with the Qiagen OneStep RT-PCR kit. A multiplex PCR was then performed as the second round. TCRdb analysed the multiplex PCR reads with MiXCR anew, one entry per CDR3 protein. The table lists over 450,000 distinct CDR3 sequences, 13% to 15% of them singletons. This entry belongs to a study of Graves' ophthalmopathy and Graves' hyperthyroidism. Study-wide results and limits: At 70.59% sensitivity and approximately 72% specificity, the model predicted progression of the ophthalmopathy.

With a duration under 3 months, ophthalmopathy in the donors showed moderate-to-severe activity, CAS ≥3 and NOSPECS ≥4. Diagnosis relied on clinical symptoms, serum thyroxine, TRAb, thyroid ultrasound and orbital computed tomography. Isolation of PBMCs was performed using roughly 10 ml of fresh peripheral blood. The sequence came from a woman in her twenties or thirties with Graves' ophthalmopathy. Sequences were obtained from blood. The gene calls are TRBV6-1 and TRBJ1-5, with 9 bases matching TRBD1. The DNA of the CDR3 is TGTGCCAGCAAACTAGAACAGGGGGCCCACAATCAGCCCCAGCATTTT. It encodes CASKLEQGAHNQPQHF.